This TCR beta chain comes out of a study of patients and donors after allogeneic stem cell transplantation. MiXCR, applied by TCRdb to the RT-PCR reads, yields one record per CDR3 protein. Of about 960,000 distinct CDR3 sequences in the sample, over 15% were seen once. This clonotype has just a few counts. The receptor's source is a human donor who was either an allogeneic HSCT recipient or a stem cell or donor lymphocyte infusion donor (not recorded which). It is not recorded whose cells these are; they may come from a transplant donor. The sequenced sample was blood, either unsorted or a sorted T cell fraction (not recorded which).

The CDR3 coding sequence is TGTGCCAGCAGTTCTCGGACTAGGGGCTACGAGCAGTACTTC. Protein sequence: CASSSRTRGYEQYF. The rearrangement joins TRBV12-3 or TRBV12-4 to TRBJ2-7, with TRBD2 matching 7 bases. V trimming: 4 bases; J trimming: 3 bases; junction bases outside the gene matches: 6. The CDR3 extends over 14 amino acids.